Given below is one T cell receptor beta chain in context. The antigen remains unidentified. The data were taken from a study of T cell repertoires in cytomegalovirus infection. The germline CDR1 and CDR2 sequences are LNHDA and SQIVND (reference sequence). The CDR3 covers 14 residues. The V gene lost 3 bases and the J gene lost 7 bases, with 15 bases spanning the gap. TCRdb fed the reads into MiXCR, producing one record per CDR3 protein. The table has approximately 76,000 distinct CDR3 sequences, approximately 42% seen once. This specimen was CD8+ T cells from cultured PBMCs, taken from culture after CMV antigen stimulation. The clonotype originates from a human donor in good health (CMV status not recorded). Some clones in this sample may be carry-over from other donors' samples. The rearrangement joins TRBV19 to TRBJ1-1; D might be TRBD1 (6 bases). CDR3 in DNA: TGTGCCAGTAGTATGGAAGGGGGGCTCGATGAAGCTTTCTTT. It encodes CASSMEGGLDEAFF. The entire variable domain, with the rest obtained from reference TRBV19 and TRBJ1-1, is as follows: DGGITQSPKYLFRKEGQNVTLSCEQNLNHDAMYWYRQDPGQGLRLIYYSQIVNDFQKGDIAEGYSVSREKKESFPLTVTSAQKNPTAFYLCASSMEGGLDEAFFGQGTRLTVV.